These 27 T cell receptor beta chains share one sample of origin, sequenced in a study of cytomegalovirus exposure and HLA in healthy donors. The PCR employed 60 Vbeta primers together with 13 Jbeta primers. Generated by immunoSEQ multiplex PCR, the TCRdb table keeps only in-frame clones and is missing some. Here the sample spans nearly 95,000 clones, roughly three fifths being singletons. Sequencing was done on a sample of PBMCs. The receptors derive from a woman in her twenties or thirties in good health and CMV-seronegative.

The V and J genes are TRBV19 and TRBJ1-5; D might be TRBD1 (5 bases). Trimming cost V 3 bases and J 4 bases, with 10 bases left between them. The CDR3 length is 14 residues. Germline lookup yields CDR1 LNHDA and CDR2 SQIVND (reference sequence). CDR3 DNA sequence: TGTGCCAGTAGTATGGGGCAGCATAATCAGCCCCAGCATTTT. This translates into CASSMGQHNQPQHF.

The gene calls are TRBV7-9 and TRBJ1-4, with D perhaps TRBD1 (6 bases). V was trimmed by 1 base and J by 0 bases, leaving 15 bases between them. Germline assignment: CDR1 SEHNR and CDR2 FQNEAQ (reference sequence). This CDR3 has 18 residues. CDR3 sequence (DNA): TGTGCCAGCAGCTTAGGTCGAGGCAGGGGCGCAACTAATGAAAAACTGTTTTTT. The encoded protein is CASSLGRGRGATNEKLFF.

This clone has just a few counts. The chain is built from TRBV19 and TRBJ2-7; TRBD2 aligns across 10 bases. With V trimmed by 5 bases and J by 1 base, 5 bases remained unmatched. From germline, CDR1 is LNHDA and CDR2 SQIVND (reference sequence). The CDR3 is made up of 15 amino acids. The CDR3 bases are TGTGCCAGTAGTGGGCTAGCGGGAGTTTCCTACGAGCAGTACTTC. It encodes CASSGLAGVSYEQYF.

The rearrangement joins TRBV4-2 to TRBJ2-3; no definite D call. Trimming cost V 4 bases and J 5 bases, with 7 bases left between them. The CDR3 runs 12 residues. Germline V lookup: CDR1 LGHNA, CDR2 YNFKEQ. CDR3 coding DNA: TGTGCCAGCAGCCGATCGGGAGATACGCAGTATTTT. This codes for CASSRSGDTQYF.

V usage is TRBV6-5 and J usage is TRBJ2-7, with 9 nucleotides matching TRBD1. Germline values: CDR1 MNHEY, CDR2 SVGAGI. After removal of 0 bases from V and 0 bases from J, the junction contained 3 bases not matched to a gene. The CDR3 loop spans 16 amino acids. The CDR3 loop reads CASSYSGTGSSYEQYF. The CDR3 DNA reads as TGTGCCAGCAGTTACTCCGGGACAGGGAGCTCCTACGAGCAGTACTTC.

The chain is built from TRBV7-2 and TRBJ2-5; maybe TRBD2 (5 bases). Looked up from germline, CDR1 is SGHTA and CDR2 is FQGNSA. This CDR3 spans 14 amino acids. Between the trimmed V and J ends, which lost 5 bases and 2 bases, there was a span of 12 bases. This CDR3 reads CASSLSGIQETQYF. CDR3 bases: TGTGCCAGCAGCCTGTCGGGGATACAAGAGACCCAGTACTTC.

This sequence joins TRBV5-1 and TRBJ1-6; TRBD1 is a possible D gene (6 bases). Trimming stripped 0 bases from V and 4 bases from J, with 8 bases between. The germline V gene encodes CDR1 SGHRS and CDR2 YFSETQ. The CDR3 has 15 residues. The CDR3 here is CASSLAQGYNSPLHF. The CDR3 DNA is TGCGCCAGCAGCTTGGCACAGGGATATAATTCACCCCTCCACTTT. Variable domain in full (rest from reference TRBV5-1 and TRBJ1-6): KAGVTQTPRYLIKTRGQQVTLSCSPISGHRSVSWYQQTPGQGLQFLFEYFSETQRNKGNFPGRFSGRQFSNSRSEMNVSTLELGDSALYLCASSLAQGYNSPLHFGNGTRLTVT.

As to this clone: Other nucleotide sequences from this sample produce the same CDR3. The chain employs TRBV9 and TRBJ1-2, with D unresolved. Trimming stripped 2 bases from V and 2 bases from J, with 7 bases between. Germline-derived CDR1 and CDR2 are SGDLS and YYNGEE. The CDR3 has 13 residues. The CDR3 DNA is TGTGCCAGCAGCGTGACACAGAACTATGGCTACACCTTC. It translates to CASSVTQNYGYTF.

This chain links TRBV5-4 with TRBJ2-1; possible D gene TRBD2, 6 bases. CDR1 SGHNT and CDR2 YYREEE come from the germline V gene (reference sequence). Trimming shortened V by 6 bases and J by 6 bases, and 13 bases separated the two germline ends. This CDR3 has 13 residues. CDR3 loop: CASNMGLTNEQFF. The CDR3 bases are TGTGCCAGCAACATGGGACTTACCAATGAGCAGTTCTTC.

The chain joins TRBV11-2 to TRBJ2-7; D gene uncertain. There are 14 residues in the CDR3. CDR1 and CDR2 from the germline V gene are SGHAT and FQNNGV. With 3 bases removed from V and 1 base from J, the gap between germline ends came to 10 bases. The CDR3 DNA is TGTGCCAGCAGCTTGGCCAGTCCTTCCTACGAGCAGTACTTC. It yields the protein CASSLASPSYEQYF.

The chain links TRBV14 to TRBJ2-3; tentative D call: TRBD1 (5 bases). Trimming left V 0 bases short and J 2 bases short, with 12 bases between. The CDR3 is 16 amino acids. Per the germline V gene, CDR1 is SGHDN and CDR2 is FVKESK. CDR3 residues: CASSQDFTGPTDTQYF. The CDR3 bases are TGTGCCAGCAGCCAAGATTTCACAGGTCCCACAGATACGCAGTATTTT. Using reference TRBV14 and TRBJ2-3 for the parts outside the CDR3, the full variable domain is EAGVTQFPSHSVIEKGQTVTLRCDPISGHDNLYWYRRVMGKEIKFLLHFVKESKQDESGMPNNRFLAERTGGTYSTLKVQPAELEDSGVYFCASSQDFTGPTDTQYFGPGTRLTVL.

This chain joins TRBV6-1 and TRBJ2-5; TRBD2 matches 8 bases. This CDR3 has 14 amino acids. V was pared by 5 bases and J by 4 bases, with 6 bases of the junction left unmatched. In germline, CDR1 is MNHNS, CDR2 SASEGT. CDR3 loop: CASSSRGGRETQYF. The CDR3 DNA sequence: TGTGCCAGCAGTAGCCGGGGGGGCAGAGAGACCCAGTACTTC.

CDR3 amino acids: CASSLGLANEQFF. In DNA form, the CDR3 reads TGTGCCAGCAGCTTGGGACTCGCAAATGAGCAGTTCTTC. The chain carries TRBV7-3 and TRBJ2-1; D perhaps matches TRBD2 (6 bases). This CDR3 has 13 amino acids. Trimming took off 3 bases at V and 7 bases at J, with 10 bases between the two ends. CDR1 SGHTA and CDR2 FQGTGA come from the germline V gene. Filled out from reference TRBV7-3 and TRBJ2-1, the complete variable domain reads GAGVSQTPSNKVTEKGKYVELRCDPISGHTALYWYRQSLGQGPEFLIYFQGTGAADDSGLPNDRFFAVRPEGSVSTLKIQRTERGDSAVYLCASSLGLANEQFFGPGTRLTVL.

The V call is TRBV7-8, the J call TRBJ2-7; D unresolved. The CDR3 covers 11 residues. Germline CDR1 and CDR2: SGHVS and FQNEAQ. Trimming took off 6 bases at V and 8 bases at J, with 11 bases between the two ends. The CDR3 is CASRVRMKQYF. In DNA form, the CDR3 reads TGTGCCAGCAGGGTCAGGATGAAGCAGTACTTC.

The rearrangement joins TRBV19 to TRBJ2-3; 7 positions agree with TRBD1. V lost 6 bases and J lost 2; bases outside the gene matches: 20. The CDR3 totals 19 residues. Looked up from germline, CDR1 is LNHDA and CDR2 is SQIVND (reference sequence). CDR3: CASRRGLRDSSGVTDTQYF. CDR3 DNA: TGTGCCAGTAGAAGGGGGCTTAGAGACAGCTCTGGGGTCACAGATACGCAGTATTTT. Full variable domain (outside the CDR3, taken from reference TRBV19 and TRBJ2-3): DGGITQSPKYLFRKEGQNVTLSCEQNLNHDAMYWYRQDPGQGLRLIYYSQIVNDFQKGDIAEGYSVSREKKESFPLTVTSAQKNPTAFYLCASRRGLRDSSGVTDTQYFGPGTRLTVL.

The CDR3 protein is CAISYQGPGYTF. CDR3 DNA: TGTGCCATCAGTTATCAGGGGCCTGGCTACACCTTC. The rearrangement links TRBV10-3 to TRBJ1-2; TRBD1 is a possible D gene (6 bases). This CDR3 is 12 amino acids long. Per the germline V gene, CDR1 is ENHRY and CDR2 is SYGVKD. Trimming removed 5 bases from V and 7 bases from J, with 11 bases in between.

CDR3 residues: CASSKAGGHADTQYF. The CDR3 nucleotides read TGCGCCAGCAGCAAAGCGGGGGGGCACGCAGATACGCAGTATTTT. This rearrangement joins TRBV5-1 to TRBJ2-3, with 10 bases fitting TRBD2. Germline V gene lookup returns CDR1 SGHRS and CDR2 YFSETQ. Unmatched junction bases numbered 6, after V lost 4 bases and J lost 4 bases. The CDR3 is 15 residues long. Full variable domain (outside the CDR3, taken from reference TRBV5-1 and TRBJ2-3): KAGVTQTPRYLIKTRGQQVTLSCSPISGHRSVSWYQQTPGQGLQFLFEYFSETQRNKGNFPGRFSGRQFSNSRSEMNVSTLELGDSALYLCASSKAGGHADTQYFGPGTRLTVL.

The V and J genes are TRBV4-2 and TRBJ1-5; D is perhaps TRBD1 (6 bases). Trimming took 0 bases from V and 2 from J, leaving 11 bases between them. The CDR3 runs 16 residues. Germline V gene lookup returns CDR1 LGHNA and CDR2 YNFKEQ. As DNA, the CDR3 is TGTGCCAGCAGCCAAGATATGGGGGCGGGCAATCAGCCCCAGCATTTT. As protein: CASSQDMGAGNQPQHF.

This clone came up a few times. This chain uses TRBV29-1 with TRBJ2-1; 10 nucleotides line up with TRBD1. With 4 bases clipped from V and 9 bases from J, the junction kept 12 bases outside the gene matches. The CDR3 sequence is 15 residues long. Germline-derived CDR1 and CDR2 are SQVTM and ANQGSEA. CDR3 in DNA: TGCAGCGTTGTTGCGGGACAGGGGATTCTCGGTGAGCAGTTCTTC. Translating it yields CSVVAGQGILGEQFF.

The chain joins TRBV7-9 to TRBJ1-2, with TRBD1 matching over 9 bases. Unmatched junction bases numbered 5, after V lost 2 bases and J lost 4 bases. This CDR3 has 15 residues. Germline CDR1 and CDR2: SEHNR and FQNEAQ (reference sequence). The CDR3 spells CASSLSGTGFYGYTF. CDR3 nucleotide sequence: TGTGCCAGCAGCTTAAGTGGGACAGGGTTCTATGGCTACACCTTC.

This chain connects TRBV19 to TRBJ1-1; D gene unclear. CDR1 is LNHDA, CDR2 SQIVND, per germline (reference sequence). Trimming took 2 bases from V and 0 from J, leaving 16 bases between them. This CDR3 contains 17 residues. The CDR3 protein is CASSIFGRGSVNTEAFF. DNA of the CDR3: TGTGCCAGTAGTATATTCGGCCGTGGCAGCGTGAACACTGAAGCTTTCTTT. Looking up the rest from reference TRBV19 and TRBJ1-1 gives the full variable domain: DGGITQSPKYLFRKEGQNVTLSCEQNLNHDAMYWYRQDPGQGLRLIYYSQIVNDFQKGDIAEGYSVSREKKESFPLTVTSAQKNPTAFYLCASSIFGRGSVNTEAFFGQGTRLTVV.

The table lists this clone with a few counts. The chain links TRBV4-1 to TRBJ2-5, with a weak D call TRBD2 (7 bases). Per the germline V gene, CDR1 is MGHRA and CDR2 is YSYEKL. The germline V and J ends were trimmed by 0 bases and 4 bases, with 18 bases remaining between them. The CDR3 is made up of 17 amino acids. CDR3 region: CASSQEWGGGVRETQYF. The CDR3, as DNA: TGCGCCAGCAGCCAAGAATGGGGCGGGGGCGTAAGAGAGACCCAGTACTTC.

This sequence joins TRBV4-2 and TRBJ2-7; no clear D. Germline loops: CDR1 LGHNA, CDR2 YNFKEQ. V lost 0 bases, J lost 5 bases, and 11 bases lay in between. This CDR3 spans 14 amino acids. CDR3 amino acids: CASSQDGPVNEQYF. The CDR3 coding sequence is TGTGCCAGCAGCCAAGATGGGCCCGTTAACGAGCAGTACTTC.

The CDR3, as DNA: TGTGCCAGCAGCCCCCCAAGTGGGAGCTCCTACAATGAGCAGTTCTTC. Residues: CASSPPSGSSYNEQFF. The chain uses TRBV7-8 and TRBJ2-1; TRBD2 might be the D (5 bases). The CDR3 runs to 16 residues. With 5 bases removed from V and 0 bases from J, the gap between germline ends came to 14 bases. CDR1 and CDR2 (germline): SGHVS, FQNEAQ.

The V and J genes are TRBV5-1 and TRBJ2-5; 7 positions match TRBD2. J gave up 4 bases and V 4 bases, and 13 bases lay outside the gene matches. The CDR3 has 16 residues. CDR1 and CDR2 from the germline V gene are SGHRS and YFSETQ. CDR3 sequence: CASSPQAQGGVETQYF. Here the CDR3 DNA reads TGCGCCAGCAGCCCCCAGGCGCAGGGAGGGGTAGAGACCCAGTACTTC.

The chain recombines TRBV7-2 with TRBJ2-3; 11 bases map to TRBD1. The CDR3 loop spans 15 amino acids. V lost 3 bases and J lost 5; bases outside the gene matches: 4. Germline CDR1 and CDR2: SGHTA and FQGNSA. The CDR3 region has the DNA TGTGCCAGCAGCTTGGACAGGGGGCGCGTAGATACGCAGTATTTT. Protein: CASSLDRGRVDTQYF.

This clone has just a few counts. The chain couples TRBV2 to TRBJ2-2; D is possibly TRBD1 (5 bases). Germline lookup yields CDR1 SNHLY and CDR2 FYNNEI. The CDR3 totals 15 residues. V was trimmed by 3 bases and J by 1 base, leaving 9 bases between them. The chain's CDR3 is CASSEYTGNTGELFF. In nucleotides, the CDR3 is TGTGCCAGCAGTGAGTACACAGGGAACACCGGGGAGCTGTTTTTT.